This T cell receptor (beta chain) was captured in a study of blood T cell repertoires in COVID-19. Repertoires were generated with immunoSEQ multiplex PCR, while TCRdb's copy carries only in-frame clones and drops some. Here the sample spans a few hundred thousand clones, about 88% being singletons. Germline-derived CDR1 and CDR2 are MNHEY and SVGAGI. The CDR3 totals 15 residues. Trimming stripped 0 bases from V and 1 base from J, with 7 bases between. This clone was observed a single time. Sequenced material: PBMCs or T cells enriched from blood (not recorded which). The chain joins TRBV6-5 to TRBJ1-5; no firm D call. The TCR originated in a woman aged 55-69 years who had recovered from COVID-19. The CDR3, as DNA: TGTGCCAGCAGTTACTCCCTGTTGAGCAATCAGCCCCAGCATTTT. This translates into CASSYSLLSNQPQHF.